These 2 T cell receptor beta chains were sequenced from one sample in a study of T cell repertoires in cytomegalovirus infection. Their antigens are not known. Each CDR3 protein gets one entry after TCRdb re-called the reads with MiXCR. The sample consists of 650,000 to 900,000 distinct CDR3 sequences, 25% to 30% of them appearing once. The input for sequencing was cultured CD8+ T cells from PBMCs, taken from culture after CMV antigen stimulation. Source of these receptors: a human donor in good health (CMV status not recorded). Some clones in this sample may be carry-over from other donors' samples.

V and J are TRBV28 and TRBJ1-6; TRBD1 matches at 7 bases. This CDR3 is 18 amino acids long. CDR1 is MDHEN and CDR2 is SYDVKM in the germline V gene. V lost 5 bases to trimming and J lost 0 bases; unmatched junction nucleotides: 10. This chain's CDR3 is CASSLSTGTASYNSPLHF. The DNA for the CDR3 is TGTGCCAGCAGTCTCTCGACAGGGACGGCCTCCTATAATTCACCCCTCCACTTT.

Ten or more counts support this clonotype. The chain employs TRBV6-1 and TRBJ1-5, with 7 bases fitting TRBD1. V dropped 8 bases and J dropped 2; count of bases not matched to a gene: 9. This CDR3 has 15 residues. Germline CDR1 MNHNS, CDR2 SASEGT. The CDR3 region has the DNA TGTGCCAGCCGCTCGCAGGGGGATGGCAATCAGCCCCAGCATTTT. As protein: CASRSQGDGNQPQHF.